This T cell receptor beta chain appears in the sequencing data of a study of T cell responses to AZD1222 COVID-19 vaccine. The germline V gene has CDR1 ENHRY and CDR2 SYGVKD. The CDR3 runs to 14 residues. The V segment lost 10 bases and the J segment 0 bases; nucleotides outside the gene matches: 7. The study, taken as a whole, reports: Clonal diversity was possibly underestimated, and the donors were mostly white British, with more females. The span of vaccine-associated CD4 TCRs extended across spike, with dominance at 160-218 and 743-854. Baseline serostatus was positive in only a handful of AZD1222 recipients. Repertoire collection took place solely once the T cell response had peaked.

A note on this clone: The target antigen is unknown.

TCRdb's table, derived via immunoSEQ multiplex PCR, lists solely in-frame clones and lacks some. The sample contains 150,000 to 180,000 clones, 88% of which appear only once. This clonotype was sampled from an adult in good health. This chain joins TRBV10-3 and TRBJ2-3; TRBD2 matches 7 bases. The input for sequencing was peripheral blood, taken on day 0 of AZD1222 vaccination. CDR3 in DNA: TGTGCCACCTCCCCCGGGGGGAGCACAGATACGCAGTATTTT. Its protein is CATSPGGSTDTQYF.